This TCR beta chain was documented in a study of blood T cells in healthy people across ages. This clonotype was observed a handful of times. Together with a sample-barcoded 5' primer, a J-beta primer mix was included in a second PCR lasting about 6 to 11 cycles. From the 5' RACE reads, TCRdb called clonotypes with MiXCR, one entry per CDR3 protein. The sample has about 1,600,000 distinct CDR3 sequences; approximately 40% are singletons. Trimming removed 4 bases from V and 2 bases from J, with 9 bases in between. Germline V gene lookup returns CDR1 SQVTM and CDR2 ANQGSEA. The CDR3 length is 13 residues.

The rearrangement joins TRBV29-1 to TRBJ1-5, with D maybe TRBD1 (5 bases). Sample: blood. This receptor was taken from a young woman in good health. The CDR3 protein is CSVAQEGNQPQHF. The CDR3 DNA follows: TGCAGCGTTGCACAGGAGGGCAATCAGCCCCAGCATTTT.